This TCR beta chain was profiled in a study of graft-versus-host responses after intestinal transplantation. At the level of the study: The whole recipient group had anti-thymocyte globulin induction followed by tacrolimus and steroids for about three years. Study results and limitations: Ileal or blood samples showed some GvH clones first, and such clones were also found in recipient marrow. Early post-transplant HvG declines were associated with peak circulating GvH clone levels. High graft-versus-host to host-versus-graft T cell clonal ratios marked allografts of patients with graft-donor macrochimerism.

To note about this clone: Its antigen is unidentified.

V lost 2 bases and J 9 bases, leaving 11 bases between the germline ends. The germline CDR1 and CDR2 sequences are MNHEY and SVGAGI. CDR3 length: 13 residues. TCRdb's copy holds only in-frame clones and misses some; the assay was immunoSEQ multiplex PCR. The data contain tens of thousands of clones, about 90% of them seen just once; the ten biggest clones take up approximately 2.9%. This sequence originates from a human patient who received an intestinal transplant, so some T cells may come from the graft donor. V is TRBV6-5 and J is TRBJ2-1; D is undetermined. The source material was PBMCs, sampled less than 130 days after intestinal transplantation. The CDR3 reads CASSYGSNSEQFF. The DNA for the CDR3 is TGTGCCAGCAGTTACGGCAGCAACAGTGAGCAGTTCTTC.